This T cell receptor beta chain was retrieved from a study of identical twins. The CDR3 contains 15 residues. J gave up 1 base and V 7 bases, and 7 bases lay outside the gene matches. Germline assignment: CDR1 MNHEY and CDR2 SVGEGT. General study results and limits: Analyses of zero insertions could, in part, be confounded by invariant MAIT and iNKT cells. Modelling approaches yielded underestimates of out-of-frame TCR alpha sharing between monozygotic twins. Memory repertoires lacked the insertion deficit that abundant cord blood beta clonotypes showed.

TCRdb fed the 5' RACE reads into MiXCR, producing one record per CDR3 protein. The data show 350,000 to 450,000 distinct CDR3 sequences, around 18% seen once. About this clonotype itself: Its antigen is unknown.

This sequence originates from a man in his forties or fifties in good health. The sample consisted of naive T cells sorted from blood. J is TRBJ2-3 and V is TRBV6-2 or TRBV6-3; 8 bases are shared with TRBD1. The chain's CDR3 is CASIQDRARTDTQYF. The CDR3 nucleotides are TGTGCCAGCATCCAGGACAGGGCACGCACAGATACGCAGTATTTT.